The clone carrying this T cell receptor (beta chain) has a handful of counts. The data originate from a study of shared T cell receptors in the human thymus. The CDR3 contains 17 residues. The V and J ends lost 0 bases and 4 bases respectively, with 19 bases between them. The germline gives CDR1 SGHNT, CDR2 YYREEE (reference sequence). Generated by immunoSEQ multiplex PCR, the TCRdb table keeps only in-frame clones and is missing some. The repertoire holds 720,000 or so clones, with 80% to 90% as singletons. These data were likewise used in another study, on human thymus T cells. In that study: Resections from corrective heart surgery provided thymus tissue.

This chain connects TRBV5-4 to TRBJ1-1; D not resolved. Sequencing input: thymocytes. This receptor was identified in a girl under three years old with a congenital heart defect. The CDR3 bases are TGTGCCAGCAGCTTGGGTATGGCCCCACTACACCGCACTGAAGCTTTCTTT. It is translated as CASSLGMAPLHRTEAFF. Full variable domain (outside the CDR3, taken from reference TRBV5-4 and TRBJ1-1): ETGVTQSPTHLIKTRGQQVTLRCSSQSGHNTVSWYQQALGQGPQFIFQYYREEENGRGNFPPRFSGLQFPNYSSELNVNALELDDSALYLCASSLGMAPLHRTEAFFGQGTRLTVV.